This T cell receptor beta chain stems from a study of blood T cell repertoires in COVID-19. In the study overall: In each case, the material was cDNA or gDNA derived from T cells, B-cell-depleted T cells, or PBMCs.

Study members were between roughly 18 and 100 years old and lived in around 24 US regions. The study counted Cohort 3 donors as recovered given two negative PCRs, clearance, or symptom resolution. In the authors' workflow: Amplification of reference gene primers was used by the study to estimate nucleated cell counts. Here immunoSEQ multiplex PCR was the method, and the copy in TCRdb shows in-frame clones only, minus some. From that table come the V and J calls and clone size; the DNA was used to work out D and trimming. Here the sample spans about 150,000 clones, around 80% being singletons. The clonotype comes from a man in his forties or fifties who had recovered from COVID-19. The material sequenced was PBMCs or T cells enriched from blood (not recorded which).

The DNA of the CDR3 is TGTGCCAGCAGTAACAGCTATGGCTACACCTTC. Translation gives CASSNSYGYTF. J is TRBJ1-2 and V is TRBV2; D remains ambiguous. The length of the CDR3 is 11 residues. Germline-derived CDR1 and CDR2 are SNHLY and FYNNEI. The germline V and J ends were trimmed by 5 bases and 4 bases, with 5 bases remaining between them.